One sample yielded the 22 T cell receptor beta chains listed below, sequenced in a study of CD8 T cells in ankylosing spondylitis. TCRdb re-called the 5' RACE reads through MiXCR, storing one row per CDR3 protein. The sample carries 26,000 or so distinct CDR3 sequences, 7.9% recorded once. The sequenced material came from blood. The receptor source for this set is a male donor with ankylosing spondylitis or in good health (not recorded which).

This clonotype was detected ten times or more. The chain joins TRBV7-8 to TRBJ1-1; no definite D call. The CDR3 spans 14 residues. Germline V gene lookup returns CDR1 SGHVS and CDR2 FQNEAQ. V was pared by 1 base and J by 1 base, with 7 bases between. This CDR3 is CASSLGPGNTEAFF. DNA of the CDR3: TGTGCCAGCAGCTTAGGCCCAGGGAACACTGAAGCTTTCTTT.

The chain joins TRBV6-1 to TRBJ2-2; D gene ambiguous. V lost 8 bases to trimming and J lost 3 bases, with 10 bases between them. Germline CDR1 is MNHNS and CDR2 is SASEGT. The CDR3 is 13 amino acids. The CDR3 DNA reads as TGTGCCAGCGCCCGGAGAGACACCGGGGAGCTGTTTTTT. This codes for CASARRDTGELFF.

This chain joins TRBV12-3 or TRBV12-4 and TRBJ2-3; D could derive from TRBD1 or TRBD2 (5 bases each). Trimming shortened V by 5 bases and J by 5 bases, and 8 bases separated the two germline ends. This CDR3 is built from 12 residues. CDR3 in DNA: TGTGCCAGCAGTGAGGGGATAGATACGCAGTATTTT. Amino acids: CASSEGIDTQYF.

This chain joins TRBV7-8 and TRBJ2-1, with 8 bases that match TRBD1. Per germline, CDR1 SGHVS and CDR2 FQNEAQ. Germline trimming cut 1 base from V and 8 bases from J; bases unmatched to any gene: 7. The CDR3 runs to 15 residues. CDR3 nucleotides: TGTGCCAGCAGCTTAGACCCGGCAGGGGGCTATGAGCAGTTCTTC. Translating gives CASSLDPAGGYEQFF.

This clonotype was found a few times. The J gene is TRBJ2-2, the V gene TRBV12-3 or TRBV12-4; 8 bases agree with TRBD2. Trimming removed 4 bases from V and 9 bases from J; junction bases left unmatched: 10. There are 15 residues in the CDR3. The CDR3 nucleotides read TGTGCCAGCAGTTCCGCGGGGGGTAGTGGGAGGGAGCTGTTTTTT. Translating gives CASSSAGGSGRELFF.

There are a few counts of this clonotype. CDR3: CASSPATSGYNEQFF. The CDR3 coding sequence is TGTGCCAGCAGCCCCGCGACTAGCGGGTACAATGAGCAGTTCTTC. The chain links TRBV14 to TRBJ2-1; 10 nucleotides line up with TRBD2. This CDR3 comprises 15 residues. Germline CDR1 SGHDN, CDR2 FVKESK. J was trimmed by 4 bases and V by 4 bases; bases with no gene match: 4.

This clonotype appeared many times. The junction shows a germline mismatch at one end, possibly a read error. The rearrangement uses TRBV4-1 and TRBJ1-1, with no clear D. CDR1 is MGHRA, CDR2 YSYEKL, per germline. This CDR3 spans 10 amino acids. The CDR3 here is CASGFRPEAF. CDR3 nucleotide sequence: TGCGCCAGCGGATTCCGACCAGAGGCATTT.

J is TRBJ2-3 and V is TRBV2; tentatively, D is TRBD1 or TRBD2 (6 bases each). The germline gives CDR1 SNHLY, CDR2 FYNNEI. The CDR3 loop spans 15 amino acids. V lost 3 bases to trimming and J lost 1 base, with 11 bases between them. CDR3 in amino acids: CASSDYGGGTDTQYF. The CDR3 DNA reads as TGTGCCAGCAGTGATTACGGGGGCGGCACAGATACGCAGTATTTT.

The CDR3 coding sequence is TGTGCCACCAGCAGAGTAGGCAGGGTGACCTACGAGCAGTACTTC. It translates to CATSRVGRVTYEQYF. The chain has TRBV15 and TRBJ2-7, with a possible D match to TRBD1 (5 bases). The CDR3 spans 15 residues. Germline V gene lookup returns CDR1 LNHNV and CDR2 YYDKDF (reference sequence). The V gene lost 1 base and the J gene lost 2 bases, with 12 bases spanning the gap.

The rearrangement joins TRBV29-1 to TRBJ2-2; 9 bases line up with TRBD1. The germline gives CDR1 SQVTM, CDR2 ANQGSEA. Trimming cost V 7 bases and J 6 bases; bases outside gene matches: 12. The CDR3 covers 15 residues. This chain's CDR3 is CSATIGTGLPGELFF. CDR3 nucleotide sequence: TGCAGCGCAACAATCGGGACAGGGCTACCCGGGGAGCTGTTTTTT.

This clonotype was picked up a small number of times. V usage is TRBV6-2 or TRBV6-3 and J usage is TRBJ2-7; D is perhaps TRBD1 or TRBD2 (5 bases each). Germline CDR1 is MNHEY and CDR2 is SVGEGT. The CDR3 sequence is 14 residues long. V gave up 6 bases and J gave up 2 bases, with 14 bases separating them. The chain's CDR3 is CASRPAGGAYEQYF. CDR3 nucleotide sequence: TGTGCCAGCAGGCCCGCTGGGGGAGCCTACGAGCAGTACTTC.

This clonotype was observed a handful of times. The chain combines TRBV20-1 with TRBJ1-1; no firm D call. Between the trimmed V and J ends, which lost 4 bases and 4 bases, there was a span of 13 bases. The germline V gene encodes CDR1 DFQATT and CDR2 SNEGSKA (reference sequence). The CDR3 sequence is 13 residues long. CDR3 DNA sequence: TGCAGTGCTACGATGCATCCTCCCACTGAAGCTTTCTTT. Residues: CSATMHPPTEAFF.

V gene TRBV12-3 or TRBV12-4 combines with J gene TRBJ2-4; D ambiguous. The CDR3 spans 12 residues. The V end was cut by 6 bases, the J end by 10 bases, with 13 bases between. The CDR3 sequence is CASSLKPAIQYF. Here the CDR3 DNA reads TGTGCCAGCAGCCTTAAACCGGCTATTCAGTACTTC.

This chain connects TRBV4-1 to TRBJ2-2; 10 bases are a match to TRBD1. The CDR3 covers 17 residues. Germline-derived CDR1 and CDR2 are MGHRA and YSYEKL. J was trimmed by 6 bases and V by 0 bases; bases with no gene match: 7. The CDR3 bases are TGCGCCAGCAGCCAAGATGCCGGGACAGGGGTCTCCGGGGAGCTGTTTTTT. Its translation: CASSQDAGTGVSGELFF.

V gene TRBV20-1 combines with J gene TRBJ1-3; D not certain. The V and J ends lost 0 bases and 0 bases respectively, with 6 bases between them. CDR1 and CDR2 from the germline V gene are DFQATT and SNEGSKA (reference sequence). There are 14 residues in the CDR3. The CDR3 DNA follows: TGCAGTGCTAGAGATATGGTCTCTGGAAACACCATATATTTT. This encodes CSARDMVSGNTIYF.

This chain uses TRBV29-1 with TRBJ1-1, with TRBD1 matching 10 bases. Germline lookup yields CDR1 SQVTM and CDR2 ANQGSEA. The V gene end was trimmed by 5 bases and the J gene end by 1 base; junction bases not matched to a gene: 4. The CDR3 spans 14 residues. The CDR3 region is CSVTRQGANTEAFF. The CDR3 coding sequence is TGCAGCGTTACGCGACAGGGGGCGAACACTGAAGCTTTCTTT.

This clonotype was counted a few times. The chain combines TRBV6-4 with TRBJ2-2, with TRBD2 as a possible D gene (6 bases). Trimming left V 3 bases short and J 5 bases short, with 10 bases between. This CDR3 region has 14 residues. Germline V gene sequence: CDR1 MRHNA, CDR2 SNTAGT. The CDR3 spells CASSEGSGTGELFF. CDR3 nucleotide sequence: TGTGCCAGCAGTGAGGGTAGCGGTACCGGGGAGCTGTTTTTT.

This clonotype was found a few times. The CDR3 nucleotides are TGCAGCGTTGATCGGGACAACACAGATACGCAGTATTTT. Its protein is CSVDRDNTDTQYF. V is TRBV29-1 and J is TRBJ2-3, with D possibly being TRBD1 (6 bases). Trimming pared 3 bases from V and 2 bases from J, leaving 9 bases between. CDR3 length: 13 residues. From germline, CDR1 is SQVTM and CDR2 ANQGSEA.

The chain combines TRBV27 with TRBJ2-3, with D possibly TRBD2 on 5 matching bases. The V end was cut by 1 base, the J end by 8 bases, with 19 bases between. Germline-derived CDR1 and CDR2 are MNHEY and SMNVEV (reference sequence). The CDR3 runs 16 residues. The CDR3, as DNA: TGTGCCAGCAGTTTATTCCCGGACTTCGGGGAGTTTACGCAGTATTTT. This gives the protein CASSLFPDFGEFTQYF.

This clonotype occurred a few times. The J gene is TRBJ2-6, the V gene TRBV27; D is ambiguous. V dropped 6 bases and J dropped 2 bases, with 5 bases sitting between them. The CDR3 contains 13 residues. The germline V gene encodes CDR1 MNHEY and CDR2 SMNVEV (reference sequence). The DNA for the CDR3 is TGTGCCAGCAGAAGGGCTGGGGCCAACGTCCTGACTTTC. Translated, it gives CASRRAGANVLTF.

This clonotype has ten or more counts. The gene calls are TRBV12-3 or TRBV12-4 and TRBJ2-1; the D is unclear. The CDR3 is 14 residues long. Deletions cut 0 bases from V and 9 bases from J, with 12 bases between. The CDR3: CASSLASLPGEQFF. DNA for the CDR3: TGTGCCAGCAGTTTAGCTTCGTTGCCGGGTGAGCAGTTCTTC.

The chain links TRBV28 to TRBJ2-2; 7 bases are shared with TRBD1. The CDR3 spans 17 residues. V was clipped by 6 bases and J by 1 base; unmatched bases: 11. The germline CDR1 and CDR2 sequences are MDHEN and SYDVKM. The CDR3 protein is CASSPNYRGMNTGELFF. The CDR3 region has the DNA TGTGCCAGCAGCCCAAATTACAGGGGCATGAACACCGGGGAGCTGTTTTTT.